This TCR beta chain was identified in a study of blood T cells in healthy people across ages. Study results and caveats: As age increased, TCR beta diversity per million T cells fell in a roughly linear fashion. Underestimates were what the diversity estimates from one million T cells were considered to be.

The V end was cut by 8 bases, the J end by 8 bases, with 15 bases between. Germline CDR1 is MNHNS and CDR2 is SASEGT. The CDR3 sequence is 12 residues long. Samples each had at least 5.5 micrograms of total RNA extracted. A J-beta primer mix and a sample-barcoded 5' primer were used in a second PCR of roughly 6 to 11 cycles. Through a template-switch adaptor with 12 random nucleotides, each cDNA molecule received a tag. TCRdb used MiXCR to reprocess the 5' RACE reads, holding one entry per CDR3 protein. The data show about 830,000 distinct CDR3 sequences, 62% seen once. The table lists this clonotype with a count of one. What it binds is not known.

The receptor's source is a man younger than 45 in good health. This chain joins TRBV6-1 and TRBJ1-2; no clear D gene. Specimen: blood. CDR3 region: CASEERVGGYTF. CDR3 coding DNA: TGTGCCAGCGAAGAACGGGTTGGGGGCTACACCTTC.